Below are 13 T cell receptor beta chains sequenced from a single sample in a study of blood T cell repertoires in COVID-19. Clones were sequenced by immunoSEQ multiplex PCR, and TCRdb holds only the in-frame ones, with some missing. The data contain about 220,000 clones, 80% of them singletons. Sequencing used peripheral blood. The receptors shown here come from a woman between 65 and 79 years old with acute or convalescent COVID-19.

The CDR3 bases are TGTGCCAGCAGCCAAGATTTAGTAGCGGGGTACAATGAGCAGTTCTTC. Its protein product is CASSQDLVAGYNEQFF. The V gene is TRBV3-1 (or the pseudogene TRBV3-2), the J gene TRBJ2-1, with 8 bases fitting TRBD2. J lost 4 bases, V lost 0 bases, and 5 bases had no gene match. Per the germline V gene, CDR1 is LGHDT and CDR2 is YNNKEL (reference sequence). The CDR3 is 16 amino acids.

V and J are TRBV23-1 and TRBJ2-3; 11 nucleotides agree with TRBD2. TRBV23-1 falls under the ORF class, with uncertain function. This CDR3 comprises 18 residues. The ends lost 0 bases at V and 1 base at J; junction bases unmatched: 6. The CDR3 spells CASSQSNLAGGCTDTQYF. As DNA, the CDR3 is TGCGCCAGCAGTCAATCCAATTTAGCGGGGGGGTGCACAGATACGCAGTATTTT.

The rearrangement links TRBV6-5 to TRBJ1-1, with 9 bases aligning to TRBD1. The ends lost 2 bases at V and 9 bases at J; junction bases unmatched: 4. The CDR3 covers 13 residues. Germline V lookup: CDR1 MNHEY, CDR2 SVGAGI. The CDR3 region is CASSYTGTGKAFF. The CDR3 DNA is TGTGCCAGCAGTTACACAGGGACAGGGAAAGCTTTCTTT.

V is TRBV14 and J is TRBJ2-3, with 7 bases aligning to TRBD2. This CDR3 spans 17 amino acids. Germline-derived CDR1 and CDR2 are SGHDN and FVKESK. V lost 4 bases, J lost 7 bases, and 17 bases stayed unmatched. The CDR3 DNA follows: TGTGCCAGCAGCCCCCGGGCGGGAGCCGCCGGCGGGAATACGCAGTATTTT. Its translation: CASSPRAGAAGGNTQYF. The whole variable domain, filled in from reference TRBV14 and TRBJ2-3, reads EAGVTQFPSHSVIEKGQTVTLRCDPISGHDNLYWYRRVMGKEIKFLLHFVKESKQDESGMPNNRFLAERTGGTYSTLKVQPAELEDSGVYFCASSPRAGAAGGNTQYFGPGTRLTVL.

The chain couples TRBV24-1 to TRBJ2-5, with TRBD2 matching over 11 bases. The germline gives CDR1 KGHDR, CDR2 SFDVKD. There are 16 residues in the CDR3. The J segment lost 4 bases and the V segment lost 3 bases, leaving 6 bases of the junction unmatched. CDR3 in DNA: TGTGCCACCAGTGATCCGTCTAGCGGGGGGAGAGAGACCCAGTACTTC. Translation gives CATSDPSSGGRETQYF.

This chain connects TRBV9 to TRBJ2-1; TRBD2 aligns across 9 bases. Germline V gives CDR1 SGDLS, CDR2 YYNGEE. Trimming cost V 2 bases and J 4 bases; bases outside gene matches: 4. The CDR3 has 15 amino acids. CDR3 in amino acids: CASSVSLAGYNEQFF. DNA for the CDR3: TGTGCCAGCAGCGTTAGTCTAGCGGGGTACAATGAGCAGTTCTTC.

The chain uses TRBV5-1 and TRBJ2-2; 7 nucleotides match TRBD2. The trim removed 7 bases at V and 2 bases at J, leaving 8 bases unmatched. The V gene's germline CDR1 is SGHRS and CDR2 YFSETQ. This CDR3 is built from 15 residues. This CDR3 is CASWRAGTNTGELFF. In DNA form, the CDR3 reads TGCGCCAGCTGGAGAGCGGGGACTAACACCGGGGAGCTGTTTTTT.

V and J are TRBV18 and TRBJ1-2, with 11 bases that match TRBD1. The CDR3 covers 17 residues. Looked up from germline, CDR1 is KGHSH and CDR2 is LQKENI. Unmatched junction bases numbered 8, after V lost 0 bases and J lost 5 bases. The CDR3 DNA reads as TGTGCCAGCTCACCACCAGTAGGACAGGGGGCTCAATATGGCTACACCTTC. It specifies CASSPPVGQGAQYGYTF.

The V call is TRBV5-1, the J call TRBJ2-7, with 12 positions matching TRBD1. The CDR3 has 14 amino acids. Trimming at V came to 4 bases and at J to 4 bases, leaving 3 bases not matched to a gene. The germline V gene encodes CDR1 SGHRS and CDR2 YFSETQ. The CDR3 DNA reads TGCGCCAGCAGCCGGGGACAGGGGGCTTACGAGCAGTACTTC. This gives the protein CASSRGQGAYEQYF.

The chain uses TRBV24-1 and TRBJ2-1; 8 positions agree with TRBD2. The trim removed 7 bases at V and 3 bases at J, leaving 7 bases unmatched. CDR3 length equals 15 residues. Germline CDR1 KGHDR, CDR2 SFDVKD. CDR3 amino acids: CATSPPGGGYNEQFF. CDR3 DNA sequence: TGTGCCACCAGCCCCCCGGGAGGGGGCTACAATGAGCAGTTCTTC.

This rearrangement joins TRBV5-6 to TRBJ2-7; D is undetermined. Trimming cost V 4 bases and J 3 bases, with 5 bases left between them. Germline V gene data show CDR1 as SGHDT and CDR2 as YYEEEE. CDR3 length equals 11 residues. The CDR3 here is CASSAGYEQYF. The CDR3 nucleotides read TGTGCCAGCAGCGCCGGCTACGAGCAGTACTTC.

This chain connects TRBV10-2 to TRBJ2-2; the D gene is possibly TRBD1 (6 bases). Between the trimmed V and J ends, which lost 5 bases and 7 bases, there was a span of 11 bases. This CDR3 is built from 13 residues. CDR1 WSHSY and CDR2 SAAADI come from the germline V gene. CDR3 sequence reads: CASSTGKHGELFF. DNA for the CDR3: TGCGCCAGCAGTACAGGGAAGCACGGGGAGCTGTTTTTT.

This clone was recorded once. The J gene is TRBJ2-1, the V gene TRBV18, with D tentatively TRBD1 (5 bases). In germline, CDR1 is KGHSH, CDR2 LQKENI. The CDR3 loop spans 15 amino acids. The germline V and J ends were trimmed by 4 bases and 0 bases, with 10 bases remaining between them. CDR3 protein: CASSQGPSSYNEQFF. The CDR3 DNA reads TGTGCCAGCTCACAGGGGCCAAGCTCCTACAATGAGCAGTTCTTC.